These 24 T cell receptor beta chains originate from one sample sequenced in a study of human thymus T cells. This table comes from immunoSEQ multiplex PCR, and its TCRdb copy is limited to in-frame clones, with some not included. This sample yields around 130,000 clones, of which around 96% are seen a single time; more than 0.02% belongs to the top ten. Resections were taken during corrective heart surgery, and the thymus tissue came from these. The sample taken for sequencing was thymus tissue. The source is a boy under two years old with a congenital heart defect but otherwise immunologically healthy.

V and J are TRBV7-2 and TRBJ2-7, with D possibly matching TRBD1 (5 bases). The CDR3 sequence is 13 residues long. Germline V lookup: CDR1 SGHTA, CDR2 FQGNSA. V lost 3 bases, J lost 2 bases, and 8 bases lay in between. The CDR3 here is CASSLLQAYEQYF. CDR3 bases: TGTGCCAGCAGCTTGTTACAGGCCTACGAGCAGTACTTC. Drawing the rest from reference TRBV7-2 and TRBJ2-7, the complete variable domain is GAGVSQSPSNKVTEKGKDVELRCDPISGHTALYWYRQSLGQGLEFLIYFQGNSAPDKSGLPSDRFSAERTGGSVSTLTIQRTQQEDSAVYLCASSLLQAYEQYFGPGTRLTVT.

This sequence joins TRBV28 and TRBJ1-3; unclear D gene. V was clipped by 3 bases and J by 2 bases, with 11 bases between them. The germline gives CDR1 MDHEN, CDR2 SYDVKM. CDR3 size: 15 residues. CDR3 nucleotides: TGTGCCAGCAGTTTTATCGGGAACCCTGGAAACACCATATATTTT. This sequence encodes CASSFIGNPGNTIYF.

The chain has TRBV20-1 and TRBJ1-1; 9 bases agree with TRBD1. This CDR3 is 11 amino acids long. The J segment lost 6 bases and the V segment lost 7 bases, leaving 3 bases of the junction unmatched. Germline CDR1 and CDR2: DFQATT and SNEGSKA (reference sequence). CDR3 nucleotide sequence: TGCAGTGAACAGGGGGCTTCTGAAGCTTTCTTT. Protein: CSEQGASEAFF.

Only a few counts were recorded for this clone. The chain recombines TRBV5-1 with TRBJ2-7, with D possibly TRBD1 on 6 matching bases. CDR1 and CDR2 from the germline V gene are SGHRS and YFSETQ. This CDR3 comprises 17 residues. Trimming stripped 0 bases from V and 3 bases from J, with 19 bases between. CDR3 DNA sequence: TGCGCCAGCAGCTTGGACTACAGGGCAAGGTATCGCTACGAGCAGTACTTC. Amino acids: CASSLDYRARYRYEQYF.

The rearrangement joins TRBV7-9 to TRBJ1-2, with D perhaps matching TRBD1 (6 bases). The V and J ends lost 2 bases and 5 bases respectively, with 12 bases between them. Germline V gene lookup returns CDR1 SEHNR and CDR2 FQNEAQ (reference sequence). The CDR3 has 14 residues. The CDR3, as DNA: TGTGCCAGCAGCTTACAGGACAGTCAGTATGGCTACACCTTC. Protein sequence: CASSLQDSQYGYTF.

This chain links TRBV4-3 with TRBJ1-1; D perhaps matches TRBD1 (5 bases). CDR1 and CDR2 (germline): LGHNA, YSLEER. The CDR3 is 15 amino acids. Trimming took off 1 base at V and 3 bases at J, with 12 bases between the two ends. The CDR3 DNA sequence: TGCGCCAGCAGCCAAGGAGGGCGAGGGGACACTGAAGCTTTCTTT. Its protein is CASSQGGRGDTEAFF.

DNA for the CDR3: TGTGCCAGCAGGGCTACGGAGGGCGGTGAAGCTTTCTTT. It is translated as CASRATEGGEAFF. The chain couples TRBV6-1 to TRBJ1-1; D is unresolved. The germline gives CDR1 MNHNS, CDR2 SASEGT. Trimming shortened V by 6 bases and J by 7 bases, and 15 bases separated the two germline ends. The CDR3 is 13 amino acids.

The V gene is TRBV6-1, the J gene TRBJ1-1, with 8 nucleotides matching TRBD1. This CDR3 comprises 15 residues. The V gene end was trimmed by 0 bases and the J gene end by 2 bases; junction bases not matched to a gene: 2. Germline V gene sequence: CDR1 MNHNS, CDR2 SASEGT. The CDR3 DNA follows: TGTGCCAGCAGTGAAGCGGGACAGGAAAACACTGAAGCTTTCTTT. This codes for CASSEAGQENTEAFF.

The chain uses TRBV7-9 and TRBJ1-2, with D perhaps TRBD1 (6 bases). CDR3 length: 16 amino acids. V lost 1 base and J lost 4, with 16 bases in between. The germline V gene encodes CDR1 SEHNR and CDR2 FQNEAQ (reference sequence). In DNA, the CDR3 is TGTGCCAGCAGCTTAGTCCGACGGGGGCGGTTCTATGGCTACACCTTC. Amino acids: CASSLVRRGRFYGYTF.

The V and J genes are TRBV30 and TRBJ2-6; 12 nucleotides line up with TRBD1. Trimming cost V 8 bases and J 2 bases; bases outside gene matches: 16. The germline gives CDR1 GTSNPN, CDR2 SVGIG (reference sequence). This CDR3 comprises 19 residues. The CDR3 region has the DNA TGTGCCACTCCCACCGGGACAGGGGGCGTTTTTGCTGGGGCCAACGTCCTGACTTTC. Translated: CATPTGTGGVFAGANVLTF.

The gene calls are TRBV9 and TRBJ2-1, with D possibly TRBD2 on 6 matching bases. Between the trimmed V and J ends, which lost 1 base and 4 bases, there was a span of 21 bases. The CDR3 runs 18 residues. Germline assignment: CDR1 SGDLS and CDR2 YYNGEE. CDR3 sequence (DNA): TGTGCCAGCAGCGTATTTCGAGCCCCCGGGGGTCCTTACAATGAGCAGTTCTTC. It specifies CASSVFRAPGGPYNEQFF.

This chain connects TRBV29-1 to TRBJ2-2, with 10 bases matching TRBD2. The V gene's germline CDR1 is SQVTM and CDR2 ANQGSEA. V lost 5 bases, J lost 6 bases, and 12 bases stayed unmatched. The CDR3 length is 16 residues. CDR3 nucleotide sequence: TGCAGCGTTTATCCCAGCGGGGGGGCTGAGTCCGGGGAGCTGTTTTTT. Translation gives CSVYPSGGAESGELFF.

This chain links TRBV18 with TRBJ2-6; D not resolved. The ends were cut back, 2 bases at V and 1 base at J, with 9 bases in the middle. CDR3 length: 16 residues. CDR1 KGHSH and CDR2 LQKENI come from the germline V gene. The CDR3 DNA reads TGTGCCAGCTCACCATACGAGTTATCTGGGGCCAACGTCCTGACTTTC. It yields the protein CASSPYELSGANVLTF.

This sequence joins TRBV4-2 and TRBJ2-5; no clear D. V was clipped by 0 bases and J by 0 bases, with 5 bases between them. Germline CDR1 reads LGHNA; CDR2 reads YNFKEQ. The CDR3 runs to 14 residues. Written as DNA, the CDR3 is TGTGCCAGCAGCCAAGACGGCCACCAAGAGACCCAGTACTTC. Translated, it gives CASSQDGHQETQYF.

The CDR3 DNA is TGCGCCAGCAGCCAAGACGTGGGCGCCGGCTACACCTTC. Its translation: CASSQDVGAGYTF. This chain connects TRBV4-3 to TRBJ1-2, with no clear D. This CDR3 region has 13 residues. Per germline, CDR1 LGHNA and CDR2 YSLEER. Between the trimmed V and J ends, which lost 0 bases and 8 bases, there was a span of 10 bases.

CDR3 protein: CASSSGTGGADEQFF. In DNA form, the CDR3 reads TGTGCCAGCAGTTCCGGGACAGGTGGGGCCGATGAGCAGTTCTTC. The chain carries TRBV27 and TRBJ2-1; 8 bases map to TRBD1. The germline CDR1 and CDR2 sequences are MNHEY and SMNVEV (reference sequence). Germline trimming cut 4 bases from V and 8 bases from J; bases unmatched to any gene: 10. This CDR3 contains 15 residues.

The chain has TRBV4-1 and TRBJ2-1, with no clear D. CDR3 size: 15 residues. Looked up from germline, CDR1 is MGHRA and CDR2 is YSYEKL. Deletions cut 4 bases from V and 0 bases from J, with 10 bases between. The CDR3 reads CASSLLPSSYNEQFF. For the CDR3, the DNA is TGCGCCAGCAGCCTCCTCCCGAGCTCCTACAATGAGCAGTTCTTC.

The chain joins TRBV6-1 to TRBJ1-5; D unclear. The germline V gene encodes CDR1 MNHNS and CDR2 SASEGT. With 7 bases removed from V and 7 bases from J, the gap between germline ends came to 17 bases. CDR3 size: 14 residues. The CDR3 region is CASIPGLIEQPQHF. The DNA for the CDR3 is TGTGCCAGCATTCCTGGACTGATCGAACAGCCCCAGCATTTT.

This clone was counted once. The CDR3 loop reads CASSQATSDTQYF. CDR3 DNA: TGCGCCAGCAGCCAAGCGACCTCAGATACGCAGTATTTT. The V call is TRBV4-3, the J call TRBJ2-3; no definite D call. V shed 1 base and J shed 4 bases, with 6 bases lying between them. The CDR3 runs 13 residues. The germline V gene has CDR1 LGHNA and CDR2 YSLEER.

CDR3 DNA: TGCGCCAGCAGCTTGGGATGGCAGGAAGAGATGGGATCCTACAATGAGCAGTTCTTC. It specifies CASSLGWQEEMGSYNEQFF. The rearrangement joins TRBV5-1 to TRBJ2-1; no firm D call. The CDR3 has 19 amino acids. The germline V and J ends were trimmed by 0 bases and 1 base, with 20 bases remaining between them. Germline lookup yields CDR1 SGHRS and CDR2 YFSETQ.

The J gene is TRBJ2-7, the V gene TRBV4-1; 9 bases align to TRBD2. CDR3 length equals 18 residues. V lost 0 bases, J lost 2 bases, and 11 bases stayed unmatched. Germline CDR1 reads MGHRA; CDR2 reads YSYEKL. In DNA, the CDR3 is TGCGCCAGCAGCCAAGATCCCCCGCGGGGGGGTTCTACCTACGAGCAGTACTTC. Translation: CASSQDPPRGGSTYEQYF.

This clone was detected once. The rearrangement links TRBV4-1 to TRBJ2-7, with 10 bases that match TRBD2. The CDR3 spans 15 residues. CDR1 MGHRA and CDR2 YSYEKL come from the germline V gene. The J segment lost 2 bases and the V segment lost 4 bases, leaving 5 bases of the junction unmatched. The CDR3 reads CASSPRLAGTYEQYF. CDR3 DNA sequence: TGCGCCAGCAGCCCACGACTAGCGGGTACCTACGAGCAGTACTTC.

Only one count was recorded for this clone. The chain is built from TRBV2 and TRBJ1-2; TRBD1 aligns across 11 bases. Unmatched junction bases numbered 6, after V lost 3 bases and J lost 6 bases. This CDR3 spans 15 amino acids. CDR1 and CDR2 from the germline V gene are SNHLY and FYNNEI. CDR3 sequence (DNA): TGTGCCAGCAGTGATGCGGACAGGGGGCGCGATGGCTACACCTTC. This sequence encodes CASSDADRGRDGYTF.

The genes are TRBV30 and TRBJ1-2; D uncertain. The V gene's germline CDR1 is GTSNPN and CDR2 SVGIG (reference sequence). CDR3 length: 12 residues. Trimming left V 8 bases short and J 2 bases short, with 12 bases between. CDR3 sequence (DNA): TGTGCCCTGGCGGGCAGGAACTATGGCTACACCTTC. This encodes CALAGRNYGYTF.